The 27 T cell receptor beta chains presented below share a single source sample, sequenced in a study of graft-versus-host responses after intestinal transplantation (dated by TCRdb to about 2021). Library preparation was by the immunoSEQ multiplex PCR assay. TCRdb provides this immuneACCESS table in a form limited to in-frame rearrangements. Some clones are lacking; in checked studies, under half of them reflect an unresolved V gene, and why the rest are absent is not known. Across this sample there are around 95,000 clones, with roughly 90% seen only once. Roughly 1% of the sample rests with the top ten. These receptors are not linked to any known antigen. The time point label, read with the paper, signifies: cells obtained before transplantation from donor or recipient. This sample comprised unstimulated CD4+ T cells sorted from spleen or lymph node cells, obtained before transplant. All receptors derive from a human donor who was the organ donor for an intestinal transplant.

The J gene is TRBJ1-2, the V gene TRBV10-3, with D possibly matching TRBD1 (5 bases). Germline V gene lookup returns CDR1 ENHRY and CDR2 SYGVKD. This CDR3 is built from 14 residues. V gave up 4 bases and J gave up 4 bases, with 13 bases separating them. CDR3 coding DNA: TGTGCCATCAGTGGTTCAGGGACCTCCTATGGCTACACCTTC. Protein sequence: CAISGSGTSYGYTF.

V usage is TRBV7-2 and J usage is TRBJ2-3, with a tentative D call TRBD2 (6 bases). The CDR3 extends over 14 amino acids. Looked up from germline, CDR1 is SGHTA and CDR2 is FQGNSA. Trimming stripped 3 bases from V and 6 bases from J, with 13 bases between. This CDR3 reads CASSLGSGDDTQYF. As DNA, the CDR3 is TGTGCCAGCAGCTTGGGGTCGGGGGACGATACGCAGTATTTT.

This chain links TRBV5-6 with TRBJ2-5; D gene ambiguous. CDR1 and CDR2 from the germline V gene are SGHDT and YYEEEE. The V and J ends lost 2 bases and 2 bases respectively, with 1 base between them. The CDR3 consists of 11 residues. In nucleotides, the CDR3 is TGTGCCAGCAGCTTTCAAGAGACCCAGTACTTC. Translation gives CASSFQETQYF. Full variable domain (remainder filled in from reference TRBV5-6 and TRBJ2-5): DAGVTQSPTHLIKTRGQQVTLRCSPKSGHDTVSWYQQALGQGPQFIFQYYEEEERQRGNFPDRFSGHQFPNYSSELNVNALLLGDSALYLCASSFQETQYFGPGTRLLVL.

This chain joins TRBV19 and TRBJ1-3, with no clear D. The CDR3 extends over 15 amino acids. The V gene lost 11 bases and the J gene lost 4 bases, with 21 bases spanning the gap. Germline V gives CDR1 LNHDA, CDR2 SQIVND (reference sequence). The CDR3 coding sequence is TGTGCCTCGACGCCCGTCGTGGGAAGAGGAAACACCATATATTTT. The encoded protein is CASTPVVGRGNTIYF.

The gene calls are TRBV28 and TRBJ2-4, with D hard to call. The germline gives CDR1 MDHEN, CDR2 SYDVKM. CDR3 length equals 14 residues. The V end lost 7 bases, the J end lost 1 base, and 11 bases lay between the germline ends. CDR3 bases: TGTGCCAGCAAATCTGACCCGGCCAAAAACATTCAGTACTTC. Encoded protein: CASKSDPAKNIQYF.

The chain uses TRBV6-1 and TRBJ2-1; 12 positions agree with TRBD2. From germline, CDR1 is MNHNS and CDR2 SASEGT. Trimming at V came to 7 bases and at J to 4 bases, leaving 2 bases not matched to a gene. The CDR3 loop spans 14 amino acids. The chain's CDR3 is CASIGLAGYNEQFF. The CDR3 region has the DNA TGTGCCAGCATAGGACTAGCGGGGTACAATGAGCAGTTCTTC.

This clone was counted a single time. This chain connects TRBV6-1 to TRBJ1-4, with TRBD1 matching over 7 bases. Germline V gene sequence: CDR1 MNHNS, CDR2 SASEGT. V lost 5 bases and J lost 11; bases outside the gene matches: 11. The CDR3 sequence is 14 residues long. CDR3 amino acids: CASSSLETGEKLFF. CDR3 coding DNA: TGTGCCAGCAGTTCCCTGGAAACAGGGGAGAAACTGTTTTTT.

V is TRBV19 and J is TRBJ1-2; no definite D call. This CDR3 spans 13 amino acids. The ends were cut back, 0 bases at V and 3 bases at J, with 5 bases in the middle. The germline V gene encodes CDR1 LNHDA and CDR2 SQIVND (reference sequence). Here the CDR3 reads CASSIEVDYGYTF. The CDR3 region has the DNA TGTGCCAGTAGTATAGAGGTCGACTATGGCTACACCTTC.

The rearrangement uses TRBV30 and TRBJ1-2; D may be TRBD1 (6 bases). The CDR3 is 13 amino acids. V shed 2 bases and J shed 7 bases, with 14 bases lying between them. In germline, CDR1 is GTSNPN, CDR2 SVGIG (reference sequence). The CDR3: CAWSKRRGSGYTF. CDR3 DNA: TGTGCCTGGAGTAAGCGCAGGGGAAGTGGCTACACCTTC.

Here the CDR3 reads CASSREIGSGNTIYF. As DNA, the CDR3 is TGTGCCAGCAGCCGAGAGATAGGCTCTGGAAACACCATATATTTT. V and J are TRBV4-2 and TRBJ1-3; the D is unclear. This CDR3 is 15 amino acids long. Germline loops: CDR1 LGHNA, CDR2 YNFKEQ. The V end was cut by 4 bases, the J end by 0 bases, with 10 bases between.

This chain links TRBV10-2 with TRBJ2-3; maybe TRBD2 (6 bases). The V gene lost 3 bases and the J gene lost 4 bases, with 8 bases spanning the gap. The germline V gene has CDR1 WSHSY and CDR2 SAAADI. CDR3 size: 13 residues. CDR3 in DNA: TGCGCCAGCAGTGACTGGGGGGCAGATACGCAGTATTTT. This sequence encodes CASSDWGADTQYF.

This rearrangement joins TRBV18 to TRBJ2-2; TRBD1 agrees at 9 bases. Germline loops: CDR1 KGHSH, CDR2 LQKENI. This CDR3 comprises 16 residues. With V trimmed by 2 bases and J by 5 bases, 6 bases remained unmatched. CDR3 sequence: CASSPGQGMGTGELFF. The DNA for the CDR3 is TGTGCCAGCTCACCAGGACAGGGGATGGGAACCGGGGAGCTGTTTTTT.

The chain couples TRBV6-5 to TRBJ2-7, with 11 bases matching TRBD1. This CDR3 spans 14 amino acids. After removal of 6 bases from V and 4 bases from J, the junction contained 5 bases not matched to a gene. The germline CDR1 and CDR2 sequences are MNHEY and SVGAGI. The CDR3 DNA sequence: TGTGCCAGCAGCCTGGACAGGGGGCGGTACGAGCAGTACTTC. Amino acids: CASSLDRGRYEQYF.

The gene calls are TRBV7-3 and TRBJ2-1; 9 bases are a match to TRBD2. V shed 2 bases, J shed 8 bases, and the junction held 7 bases outside the gene matches. This CDR3 spans 15 amino acids. Germline loops: CDR1 SGHTA, CDR2 FQGTGA. Here the CDR3 reads CASSLGGGAVDEQFF. CDR3 DNA sequence: TGTGCCAGCAGCTTAGGCGGGGGGGCGGTGGATGAGCAGTTCTTC.

The chain joins TRBV19 to TRBJ2-7; 7 bases line up with TRBD1. The CDR3 is 12 residues long. Per germline, CDR1 LNHDA and CDR2 SQIVND (reference sequence). The V segment lost 4 bases and the J segment 12 bases; nucleotides outside the gene matches: 9. The CDR3: CASSTGQLGMYF. The CDR3 bases are TGTGCCAGTAGTACGGGACAGCTTGGGATGTACTTC.

The rearrangement joins TRBV2 to TRBJ2-1; D may be TRBD2 (7 bases). Germline CDR1 is SNHLY and CDR2 is FYNNEI. The CDR3 is made up of 15 amino acids. Trimming removed 2 bases at V and 5 bases at J, with 13 bases between. The CDR3 DNA reads TGTGCCAGCAGTGAAATTGTGGGGGGGCACAATGAGCAGTTCTTC. It is translated as CASSEIVGGHNEQFF.

This clone was detected a few times. J is TRBJ1-6 and V is TRBV7-9, with TRBD1 as a possible D gene (5 bases). The CDR3 consists of 16 residues. Per the germline V gene, CDR1 is SEHNR and CDR2 is FQNEAQ (reference sequence). The V gene lost 4 bases and the J gene lost 7 bases, with 17 bases spanning the gap. The CDR3 sequence is CASSSNPGTPNSPLHF. CDR3 in DNA: TGTGCCAGCAGCTCAAATCCCGGGACGCCCAATTCACCCCTCCACTTT.

The chain carries TRBV6-5 and TRBJ2-3; TRBD1 or TRBD2 may be the D gene (5 bases each). This CDR3 comprises 15 residues. Germline V gives CDR1 MNHEY, CDR2 SVGAGI. The V gene lost 6 bases and the J gene lost 7 bases, with 20 bases spanning the gap. The CDR3 coding sequence is TGTGCCAGCAGACTAGGGGTCGATCGTTATAATACGCAGTATTTT. It specifies CASRLGVDRYNTQYF.

The chain couples TRBV28 to TRBJ1-1; 7 bases line up with TRBD1. CDR1 and CDR2 (germline): MDHEN, SYDVKM. V was pared by 8 bases and J by 0 bases, with 6 bases of the junction left unmatched. The CDR3 runs 14 residues. The CDR3 here is CASRDRVMNTEAFF. The CDR3 DNA is TGTGCCAGCCGAGACAGGGTTATGAACACTGAAGCTTTCTTT.

The chain joins TRBV30 to TRBJ1-1; no clear D gene. From germline, CDR1 is GTSNPN and CDR2 SVGIG (reference sequence). The length of the CDR3 is 12 residues. The V and J ends lost 1 base and 0 bases respectively, with 3 bases between them. The CDR3 sequence: CAWSDLNTEAFF. The CDR3 DNA follows: TGTGCCTGGAGTGACCTGAACACTGAAGCTTTCTTT.

The DNA of the CDR3 is TGCGCCAGCAGCCAAAGGATGGTCATATCCTACGAGCAGTACTTC. This gives the protein CASSQRMVISYEQYF. The chain links TRBV4-1 to TRBJ2-7; D is unresolved. Deletions cut 2 bases from V and 1 base from J, with 12 bases between. Germline-derived CDR1 and CDR2 are MGHRA and YSYEKL. There are 15 residues in the CDR3.

The chain carries TRBV27 and TRBJ2-3, with D possibly called TRBD1 or TRBD2 (5 bases each). The germline V gene has CDR1 MNHEY and CDR2 SMNVEV (reference sequence). The CDR3 is 13 residues long. Trimming removed 5 bases from V and 1 base from J, with 7 bases in between. This CDR3 is CASSRGGTDTQYF. The CDR3 bases are TGTGCCAGCAGTCGAGGGGGCACAGATACGCAGTATTTT.

Only a few counts were recorded for this clone. The V and J genes are TRBV6-6 and TRBJ1-5; no definite D call. Looked up from germline, CDR1 is MNHNY and CDR2 is SVGAGI (reference sequence). V was clipped by 5 bases and J by 11 bases, with 4 bases between them. The CDR3 loop spans 9 amino acids. CDR3 DNA sequence: TGTGCCAGCAGTCCAGCCCAGCATTTT. Protein sequence: CASSPAQHF.

J is TRBJ2-1 and V is TRBV25-1; maybe TRBD2 (6 bases). CDR1 is MGHDK, CDR2 SYGVNS, per germline. This CDR3 has 16 amino acids. The ends were cut back, 2 bases at V and 8 bases at J, with 19 bases in the middle. The CDR3 nucleotides are TGTGCCAGCAGTGAAGTACTAGCACCCAGCTCCGATGAGCAGTTCTTC. As protein: CASSEVLAPSSDEQFF.

The gene calls are TRBV10-1 and TRBJ1-1; no definite D call. V gave up 3 bases and J gave up 10 bases, with 18 bases separating them. Germline V gives CDR1 WNHNN, CDR2 SYGVQD (reference sequence). CDR3 size: 14 residues. CDR3 loop: CASSEWRTKVGAFF. In DNA, the CDR3 is TGCGCCAGCAGTGAATGGAGAACCAAGGTGGGAGCTTTCTTT.

The gene calls are TRBV15 and TRBJ2-3; 8 nucleotides match TRBD2. With V trimmed by 3 bases and J by 1 base, 9 bases remained unmatched. Germline V gene sequence: CDR1 LNHNV, CDR2 YYDKDF (reference sequence). This CDR3 has 17 residues. CDR3 nucleotide sequence: TGTGCCACCAGCAGCGCGAGAGGTAGCGGGGGCACAGATACGCAGTATTTT. Protein product: CATSSARGSGGTDTQYF.

This clone was recorded only once. The V call is TRBV28, the J call TRBJ2-7; D is undetermined. Trimming shortened V by 5 bases and J by 9 bases, and 14 bases separated the two germline ends. The CDR3 length is 12 residues. The germline V gene has CDR1 MDHEN and CDR2 SYDVKM. Here the CDR3 reads CASSPPGRGQYF. CDR3 in DNA: TGTGCCAGCAGTCCGCCAGGACGTGGGCAGTACTTC.